This passage covers 29 T cell receptor beta chains from one sample sequenced in a study of regulatory T cells in long-lasting Graves disease. The time point is: newly diagnosed GD, antithyroid drugs for less than 3 months. Extracted PBMC RNA gave rise to the TCR library. For TCR beta, libraries came from iRepertoire HTBI primers and Arm-PCR of CDR3 regions. TCRdb itself ran the multiplex PCR reads through MiXCR, one entry per CDR3 protein. The sample lists 620,000 or so distinct CDR3 sequences; approximately 15% were seen once. This same sample was also part of a study on T cells in Graves' hyperthyroidism and ophthalmopathy.

Sequenced here: peripheral blood mononuclear cells (PBMCs), sampled at new diagnosis, from a patient treated with antithyroid drugs. The receptors stem from a woman in her 30s with Graves disease.

This clonotype has only a few counts. V gene TRBV7-2 combines with J gene TRBJ2-5; the D is unclear. This CDR3 comprises 15 residues. CDR1 and CDR2 from the germline V gene are SGHTA and FQGNSA. Trimming left V 5 bases short and J 3 bases short, with 16 bases between. CDR3 coding DNA: TGTGCCAGCAGCCCAGGCCCGTACACCAAAGAGACCCAGTACTTC. Translated: CASSPGPYTKETQYF.

This clonotype was seen more than once but under ten times. V usage is TRBV25-1 and J usage is TRBJ1-2, with 7 bases fitting TRBD1. V lost 3 bases to trimming and J lost 3 bases; unmatched junction nucleotides: 7. CDR3 length: 15 amino acids. Germline V lookup: CDR1 MGHDK, CDR2 SYGVNS. CDR3 nucleotides: TGTGCCAGCAGTGACCTCATAGGGGGCGACTATGGCTACACCTTC. Protein sequence: CASSDLIGGDYGYTF.

This clonotype was seen at least ten times. The chain employs TRBV12-3 or TRBV12-4 and TRBJ2-5; tentatively, D is TRBD1 (5 bases). Trimming pared 6 bases from V and 2 bases from J, leaving 13 bases between. This CDR3 comprises 14 residues. CDR3: CASSPRTRQETQYF. The CDR3 region has the DNA TGTGCCAGCAGCCCTAGGACACGGCAAGAGACCCAGTACTTC.

This clonotype was detected a few times. The genes are TRBV5-1 and TRBJ2-1; 16 bases are a match to TRBD2. The CDR3 is 19 residues long. Unmatched junction bases numbered 14, after V lost 3 bases and J lost 8 bases. Germline assignment: CDR1 SGHRS and CDR2 YFSETQ. CDR3 sequence reads: CASSSGLAGGPGSLDEQFF. The DNA for the CDR3 is TGCGCCAGCAGCTCGGGACTAGCGGGAGGGCCAGGGAGTTTGGATGAGCAGTTCTTC.

This clonotype was observed many times. This chain uses TRBV20-1 with TRBJ2-2; TRBD2 matches at 7 bases. J gave up 6 bases and V 6 bases, and 4 bases lay outside the gene matches. The CDR3 consists of 12 residues. CDR1 and CDR2 from the germline V gene are DFQATT and SNEGSKA (reference sequence). Written as DNA, the CDR3 is TGCAGTGCCCTAACTAGCGCCGGGGAGCTGTTTTTT. Protein product: CSALTSAGELFF.

The CDR3 bases are TGTGCCAGCTCACCAACCGAGGGTAGCCGTAACGAGCAGTACTTC. Residues: CASSPTEGSRNEQYF. The chain uses TRBV18 and TRBJ2-7; D is possibly TRBD2 (5 bases). Germline loops: CDR1 KGHSH, CDR2 LQKENI. V dropped 2 bases and J dropped 5 bases, with 16 bases sitting between them. CDR3 length: 15 residues.

This clonotype appeared a few times. The chain couples TRBV7-2 to TRBJ2-2; 9 bases are shared with TRBD2. This CDR3 has 18 amino acids. The germline V gene encodes CDR1 SGHTA and CDR2 FQGNSA. Trimming removed 1 base from V and 0 bases from J; junction bases left unmatched: 6. The chain's CDR3 is CASSLVGPSGTNTGELFF. DNA for the CDR3: TGTGCCAGCAGCTTAGTCGGGCCTAGCGGGACGAACACCGGGGAGCTGTTTTTT. The full variable domain, with the rest looked up from reference TRBV7-2 and TRBJ2-2, is GAGVSQSPSNKVTEKGKDVELRCDPISGHTALYWYRQSLGQGLEFLIYFQGNSAPDKSGLPSDRFSAERTGGSVSTLTIQRTQQEDSAVYLCASSLVGPSGTNTGELFFGEGSRLTVL.

There are many counts of this clonotype. V gene TRBV28 combines with J gene TRBJ1-1, with a weak D call TRBD1 (6 bases). CDR1 is MDHEN and CDR2 is SYDVKM in the germline V gene. The ends were cut back, 9 bases at V and 4 bases at J, with 15 bases in the middle. This CDR3 has 13 amino acids. The CDR3 coding sequence is TGTGCCAGTCGAAGGGGGAGGGTCACTGAAGCTTTCTTT. Residues: CASRRGRVTEAFF.

The chain recombines TRBV7-9 with TRBJ1-2, with no clear D. This CDR3 comprises 15 residues. V lost 3 bases and J lost 4, with 15 bases in between. Germline V lookup: CDR1 SEHNR, CDR2 FQNEAQ (reference sequence). CDR3 sequence: CASSLASLSPYGYTF. DNA for the CDR3: TGTGCCAGCAGCTTGGCCTCCCTTAGTCCCTATGGCTACACCTTC.

This clonotype has a count of ten or more. The gene calls are TRBV12-3 or TRBV12-4 and TRBJ2-3; TRBD2 might be the D (5 bases). The V end was cut by 5 bases, the J end by 3 bases, with 15 bases between. The CDR3 length is 15 residues. The CDR3 here is CASSLVALGTDTQYF. The CDR3 coding sequence is TGTGCCAGCAGTCTTGTAGCGTTGGGAACAGATACGCAGTATTTT.

This clonotype was recorded a few times. CDR3: CASTAGQTYGYTF. The CDR3 DNA reads TGTGCCAGCACCGCGGGACAGACCTATGGCTACACCTTC. The genes are TRBV10-3 and TRBJ1-2; the match to TRBD1 covers 7 bases. Germline trimming cut 10 bases from V and 4 bases from J; bases unmatched to any gene: 9. CDR1 is ENHRY, CDR2 SYGVKD, per germline. The CDR3 totals 13 residues.

This clonotype has a count of ten or more. The chain couples TRBV11-1 to TRBJ2-1; D is undetermined. The CDR3 spans 15 residues. The ends were cut back, 3 bases at V and 2 bases at J, with 11 bases in the middle. Germline V gives CDR1 SGHAT, CDR2 FQDESV (reference sequence). CDR3 protein: CASSFEFSPYNEQFF. The DNA of the CDR3 is TGTGCCAGCAGCTTCGAGTTTTCTCCCTACAATGAGCAGTTCTTC.

The chain uses TRBV19 and TRBJ2-7, with D uncertain. Deletions cut 9 bases from V and 1 base from J, with 16 bases between. The CDR3 covers 14 residues. Germline V gene lookup returns CDR1 LNHDA and CDR2 SQIVND (reference sequence). CDR3 sequence (DNA): TGTGCCAGCCAACTAAGCGAACGTTCCTACGAGCAGTACTTC. Residues: CASQLSERSYEQYF.

This clonotype was recorded a few times. V and J are TRBV16 and TRBJ1-5; D is unresolved. This CDR3 spans 12 amino acids. Germline V CDR1 and CDR2: KGHSY, FQNENV. V dropped 2 bases and J dropped 8 bases, with 7 bases sitting between them. CDR3 bases: TGTGCCAGCAGCCAACAATACGAGCCCCAGCATTTT. It codes for CASSQQYEPQHF. Full variable domain (outside the CDR3, taken from reference TRBV16 and TRBJ1-5): GEEVAQTPKHLVRGEGQKAKLYCAPIKGHSYVFWYQQVLKNEFKFLISFQNENVFDETGMPKERFSAKCLPNSPCSLEIQATKLEDSAVYFCASSQQYEPQHFGDGTRLSIL.

The table lists this clonotype with many counts. The V and J genes are TRBV12-3 or TRBV12-4 and TRBJ2-7, with D unresolved. V was cut by 2 bases and J by 7 bases, with 15 bases left in between. This CDR3 region has 14 residues. Here the CDR3 DNA reads TGTGCCAGCAGTTTAATGGAGAGTTTAAGGGAGCAGTACTTC. The encoded protein is CASSLMESLREQYF.

This clonotype was counted between two and nine times. J is TRBJ2-1 and V is TRBV2; tentatively, D is TRBD1 or TRBD2 (6 bases each). Germline V gene data show CDR1 as SNHLY and CDR2 as FYNNEI. The CDR3 spans 13 residues. V lost 6 bases to trimming and J lost 10 bases, with 16 bases between them. The DNA of the CDR3 is TGTGCCAGCAGCGTTGTCGGGGGCGCGGAGCAGTTCTTC. Translation gives CASSVVGGAEQFF. The entire variable domain, with the rest obtained from reference TRBV2 and TRBJ2-1, is as follows: EPEVTQTPSHQVTQMGQEVILRCVPISNHLYFYWYRQILGQKVEFLVSFYNNEISEKSEIFDDQFSVERPDGSNFTLKIRSTKLEDSAMYFCASSVVGGAEQFFGPGTRLTVL.

This clonotype has a count of ten or more. This rearrangement joins TRBV7-2 to TRBJ2-1; 9 bases align to TRBD2. Germline CDR1 and CDR2: SGHTA and FQGNSA. V gave up 4 bases and J gave up 4 bases; unmatched junction bases: 8. The CDR3 has 16 amino acids. CDR3: CASSSAGGGLYNEQFF. DNA of the CDR3: TGTGCCAGCAGCTCAGCGGGAGGCGGGCTTTACAATGAGCAGTTCTTC.

This rearrangement joins TRBV20-1 to TRBJ2-2, with TRBD2 matching 12 bases. This CDR3 has 14 residues. Germline values: CDR1 DFQATT, CDR2 SNEGSKA (reference sequence). V shed 6 bases and J 4 bases; nucleotides not matched to a gene: 3. The CDR3 DNA follows: TGCAGTGCCCCGGGACTAGCGGGCACCGGGGAGCTGTTTTTT. It codes for CSAPGLAGTGELFF.

This clonotype has only a few counts. The chain couples TRBV11-2 to TRBJ2-7; no reliable D call. This CDR3 is built from 16 residues. The V end was cut by 4 bases, the J end by 3 bases, with 19 bases between. Germline V gene data show CDR1 as SGHAT and CDR2 as FQNNGV. CDR3 in DNA: TGTGCCAGCAGCTCGCGAGGTGCGGTATTGCTCTACGAGCAGTACTTC. Residues: CASSSRGAVLLYEQYF.

This clonotype was recorded at least ten times. This rearrangement joins TRBV2 to TRBJ2-1; TRBD1 is a possible D gene (6 bases). Germline V gene data show CDR1 as SNHLY and CDR2 as FYNNEI. This CDR3 has 14 residues. V gave up 8 bases and J gave up 5 bases, with 16 bases separating them. The CDR3 spells CASGTGHLDNEQFF. CDR3 nucleotide sequence: TGTGCCAGCGGTACGGGACACCTCGACAATGAGCAGTTCTTC.

This clonotype was observed a few times. The chain recombines TRBV28 with TRBJ1-4; 10 positions match TRBD1. Trimming cost V 5 bases and J 8 bases; bases outside gene matches: 8. In germline, CDR1 is MDHEN, CDR2 SYDVKM. The CDR3 has 15 amino acids. As DNA, the CDR3 is TGTGCCAGCAGTCCGGTAGGGACAGGGGACGAAAAACTGTTTTTT. Translation gives CASSPVGTGDEKLFF.

This clonotype was recorded at least ten times. The gene calls are TRBV11-2 and TRBJ1-1, with D hard to call. Trimming removed 3 bases at V and 1 base at J, with 9 bases between. CDR1 and CDR2 (germline): SGHAT, FQNNGV. The CDR3 spans 14 residues. The CDR3 coding sequence is TGTGCCAGCAGCTTCAGACCGAGGAACACTGAAGCTTTCTTT. Translation: CASSFRPRNTEAFF.

The chain uses TRBV5-6 and TRBJ2-5; D possibly corresponds to TRBD2 (5 bases). V lost 4 bases, J lost 6 bases, and 25 bases lay in between. CDR1 is SGHDT, CDR2 YYEEEE, per germline. CDR3 size: 17 residues. The CDR3 DNA reads TGTGCCAGCAGCCCGGCACCAGTGAGGGAGATTAGAAAGACCCAGTACTTC. It specifies CASSPAPVREIRKTQYF. The full variable domain, its missing parts supplied by reference TRBV5-6 and TRBJ2-5, is DAGVTQSPTHLIKTRGQQVTLRCSPKSGHDTVSWYQQALGQGPQFIFQYYEEEERQRGNFPDRFSGHQFPNYSSELNVNALLLGDSALYLCASSPAPVREIRKTQYFGPGTRLLVL.

The CDR3 loop reads CASSQDFDSRQYF. CDR3 DNA sequence: TGTGCCAGCAGCCAAGATTTCGACAGTCGGCAGTACTTC. The chain recombines TRBV14 with TRBJ2-7, with D perhaps matching TRBD1 (5 bases). Germline loops: CDR1 SGHDN, CDR2 FVKESK. This CDR3 has 13 amino acids. V lost 0 bases and J lost 9, with 12 bases in between.

The chain combines TRBV20-1 with TRBJ2-1; TRBD2 matches at 11 bases. The CDR3 has 16 residues. After removal of 5 bases from V and 4 bases from J, the junction contained 10 bases not matched to a gene. CDR1 DFQATT and CDR2 SNEGSKA come from the germline V gene (reference sequence). The CDR3: CSAYFSGGGIYNEQFF. In nucleotides, the CDR3 is TGCAGTGCTTATTTTAGCGGGGGGGGCATATACAATGAGCAGTTCTTC.

In this sample, this clonotype turned up a few times. This chain links TRBV10-2 with TRBJ2-1; 9 bases fit TRBD1. This CDR3 is 16 amino acids long. V was clipped by 2 bases and J by 2 bases; unmatched bases: 4. Germline lookup yields CDR1 WSHSY and CDR2 SAAADI. The CDR3 coding sequence is TGCGCCAGCAGTGAGCCAGGGACAGGGACCTACAATGAGCAGTTCTTC. Translating it yields CASSEPGTGTYNEQFF.

V is TRBV19 and J is TRBJ2-7, with D maybe TRBD2 (6 bases). This CDR3 is built from 14 residues. Germline values: CDR1 LNHDA, CDR2 SQIVND (reference sequence). Trimming cost V 6 bases and J 3 bases, with 15 bases left between them. CDR3 in amino acids: CASSVAPGDYEQYF. DNA for the CDR3: TGTGCCAGTAGCGTTGCGCCGGGGGACTACGAGCAGTACTTC. The full variable domain, its missing parts supplied by reference TRBV19 and TRBJ2-7, is DGGITQSPKYLFRKEGQNVTLSCEQNLNHDAMYWYRQDPGQGLRLIYYSQIVNDFQKGDIAEGYSVSREKKESFPLTVTSAQKNPTAFYLCASSVAPGDYEQYFGPGTRLTVT.

This clonotype was counted at least ten times. V is TRBV28 and J is TRBJ2-2, with TRBD1 matching 7 bases. The CDR3 loop spans 16 amino acids. Germline trimming cut 2 bases from V and 5 bases from J; bases unmatched to any gene: 8. Germline loops: CDR1 MDHEN, CDR2 SYDVKM. The DNA for the CDR3 is TGTGCCAGCAGTTTACTAGGGGGCGGACCTACCGGGGAGCTGTTTTTT. It codes for CASSLLGGGPTGELFF. Full variable domain (remainder filled in from reference TRBV28 and TRBJ2-2): DVKVTQSSRYLVKRTGEKVFLECVQDMDHENMFWYRQDPGLGLRLIYFSYDVKMKEKGDIPEGYSVSREKKERFSLILESASTNQTSMYLCASSLLGGGPTGELFFGEGSRLTVL.

In this sample, this clonotype turned up many times. Sequence at one end of the junction differs from germline and may be a read error. J is TRBJ2-7 and V is TRBV2; 7 bases are shared with TRBD1. The CDR3 consists of 13 residues. Germline V gene sequence: CDR1 SNHLY, CDR2 FYNNEI. The CDR3 coding sequence is TGTGCCAGCAGTGATAGAAGGGACAGTTTGTTGGACTTC. It translates to CASSDRRDSLLDF.